A single sample is the source of the 22 T cell receptor beta chains below, sequenced in a study of T cells after posttransplantation cyclophosphamide. The protocol was immunoSEQ multiplex PCR, while the TCRdb copy is restricted to in-frame clones and leaves out a portion. The sample counts approximately 39,000 clones, none seen once; the ten largest own approximately 1.1%. The sample was PBMCs. These receptors were taken from a girl aged 10 to 17 in good health, CMV-negative, and a related stem cell transplant donor.

The V and J genes are TRBV11-2 and TRBJ2-4; tentative D call: TRBD2 (5 bases). Between the trimmed V and J ends, which lost 3 bases and 8 bases, there was a span of 8 bases. From germline, CDR1 is SGHAT and CDR2 FQNNGV. This CDR3 is 12 amino acids long. CDR3 coding DNA: TGTGCCAGCAGCTTGGAGGCGGACATTCAGTACTTC. Its translation: CASSLEADIQYF.

There are many counts of this clone. The rearrangement uses TRBV13 and TRBJ2-1; D perhaps matches TRBD1 (7 bases). This CDR3 spans 17 amino acids. Per germline, CDR1 PRHDT and CDR2 FYEKMQ (reference sequence). The V and J ends lost 8 bases and 0 bases respectively, with 20 bases between them. The CDR3 DNA reads as TGTGCCAGCTCACCCCTGGGAGGACAGGACTCCTACAATGAGCAGTTCTTC. Encoded protein: CASSPLGGQDSYNEQFF.

The sample holds many counts of this clone. V gene TRBV6-6 combines with J gene TRBJ2-1, with a weak D call TRBD2 (5 bases). CDR1 is MNHNY and CDR2 is SVGAGI in the germline V gene (reference sequence). The germline V and J ends were trimmed by 6 bases and 5 bases, with 11 bases remaining between them. The CDR3 sequence is 13 residues long. Here the CDR3 reads CASRELVHNEQFF. The CDR3 region has the DNA TGTGCCAGCAGAGAACTAGTCCACAATGAGCAGTTCTTC.

In this sample, this clone turned up many times. This chain connects TRBV28 to TRBJ2-1; 8 positions agree with TRBD2. V lost 5 bases and J lost 6; bases outside the gene matches: 12. CDR1 and CDR2 (germline): MDHEN, SYDVKM. The CDR3 runs 16 residues. As DNA, the CDR3 is TGTGCCAGCAGTGATTTTTTAGCGGGAAGGATCAATGAGCAGTTCTTC. Translated: CASSDFLAGRINEQFF.

The V gene is TRBV4-3, the J gene TRBJ1-5; D gene ambiguous. Looked up from germline, CDR1 is LGHNA and CDR2 is YSLEER. Trimming removed 0 bases at V and 9 bases at J, with 12 bases between. CDR3 length: 14 amino acids. The CDR3 protein is CASSQELWAPPQHF. The CDR3 coding sequence is TGCGCCAGCAGCCAAGAGTTATGGGCCCCGCCCCAGCATTTT.

In its sample, this clone was seen many times. The V gene is TRBV7-6, the J gene TRBJ1-3; D not resolved. CDR3 size: 18 residues. Trimming removed 4 bases at V and 0 bases at J, with 19 bases between. Germline V gives CDR1 SGHVS, CDR2 FNYEAQ. The CDR3 is CASSSNPLSGNSGNTIYF. The CDR3 nucleotides are TGTGCCAGCAGCTCCAATCCACTGTCGGGGAACTCTGGAAACACCATATATTTT.

The table lists this clone with many counts. V and J are TRBV5-4 and TRBJ1-3, with a tentative D call TRBD1 (6 bases). The germline V and J ends were trimmed by 4 bases and 0 bases, with 17 bases remaining between them. The CDR3 consists of 17 residues. The germline V gene has CDR1 SGHNT and CDR2 YYREEE (reference sequence). The CDR3 loop reads CASSGGHPDSSGNTIYF. The DNA of the CDR3 is TGTGCCAGCAGCGGAGGCCACCCGGACAGCTCTGGAAACACCATATATTTT.

This clone was seen a handful of times. The gene calls are TRBV27 and TRBJ2-7; D perhaps matches TRBD2 (7 bases). CDR1 is MNHEY and CDR2 is SMNVEV in the germline V gene (reference sequence). V was cut by 1 base and J by 5 bases, with 15 bases left in between. The CDR3 is 15 residues long. This CDR3 reads CASSLWGGPVDEQYF. The CDR3, as DNA: TGTGCCAGCAGTTTATGGGGGGGGCCCGTCGACGAGCAGTACTTC.

This clone was observed a handful of times. The CDR3 loop is CASRNPPGITGELFF. For the CDR3, the DNA is TGTGCCAGCAGAAACCCCCCAGGGATCACCGGGGAGCTGTTTTTT. The J gene is TRBJ2-2, the V gene TRBV7-2, with D perhaps matching TRBD1 (5 bases). CDR3 length: 15 amino acids. Trimming took 6 bases from V and 4 from J, leaving 15 bases between them. Germline CDR1 reads SGHTA; CDR2 reads FQGNSA.

This clone was counted a few times. The chain is built from TRBV5-1 and TRBJ2-7; D is ambiguous. V gave up 0 bases and J gave up 4 bases, with 11 bases separating them. This CDR3 spans 14 amino acids. Germline V gives CDR1 SGHRS, CDR2 YFSETQ. The CDR3 DNA reads TGCGCCAGCAGCTTGGTTGGGCCCTTGTACGAGCAGTACTTC. Its translation is CASSLVGPLYEQYF.

This clone was recorded a few times. The J gene is TRBJ1-2, the V gene TRBV30; D is ambiguous. CDR1 and CDR2 from the germline V gene are GTSNPN and SVGIG (reference sequence). The CDR3 runs 11 residues. Trimming removed 2 bases from V and 8 bases from J, with 9 bases in between. CDR3 residues: CAWSLLEGYTF. CDR3 nucleotides: TGTGCCTGGAGTCTCCTGGAGGGCTACACCTTC.

This clone was seen many times. The chain couples TRBV28 to TRBJ2-3; 9 bases fit TRBD1. Germline CDR1 MDHEN, CDR2 SYDVKM. After removal of 5 bases from V and 4 bases from J, the junction contained 4 bases not matched to a gene. This CDR3 comprises 14 residues. The CDR3, as DNA: TGTGCCAGCAGTCCGGGGACAGGGTCAGATACGCAGTATTTT. Its translation: CASSPGTGSDTQYF.

This clone occurred a few times. The chain recombines TRBV19 with TRBJ2-2; TRBD1 matches 8 bases. The V and J ends lost 6 bases and 6 bases, in that order; junction bases with no gene match: 6. Germline lookup yields CDR1 LNHDA and CDR2 SQIVND (reference sequence). The CDR3 covers 14 residues. The CDR3 DNA reads TGTGCCAGTAGACTCAGGGGGCACGCCGGGGAGCTGTTTTTT. Translated: CASRLRGHAGELFF.

This clone has at least ten counts. This chain links TRBV7-3 with TRBJ2-1, with D possibly being TRBD1 (6 bases). CDR1 is SGHTA, CDR2 FQGTGA, per germline. The CDR3 has 16 amino acids. Trimming cost V 4 bases and J 6 bases, with 19 bases left between them. CDR3 loop: CASSSRHRDRVNEQFF. CDR3 coding DNA: TGTGCCAGCAGCTCGCGCCACAGGGATCGAGTCAATGAGCAGTTCTTC.

A few counts support this clone. The chain links TRBV5-1 to TRBJ1-1, with 7 bases that match TRBD1. The V gene's germline CDR1 is SGHRS and CDR2 YFSETQ. The CDR3 extends over 13 amino acids. V dropped 4 bases and J dropped 4; count of bases not matched to a gene: 4. The CDR3 bases are TGCGCCAGCAGCGTGACAGGGAGCACTGAAGCTTTCTTT. This translates into CASSVTGSTEAFF.

The chain employs TRBV28 and TRBJ2-7, with D possibly being TRBD1 (6 bases). This CDR3 region has 16 residues. Trimming cost V 6 bases and J 2 bases, with 20 bases left between them. Germline V gives CDR1 MDHEN, CDR2 SYDVKM. CDR3: CASRYYSGTTTYEQYF. The CDR3 region has the DNA TGTGCCAGCAGATACTACTCCGGGACAACCACCTACGAGCAGTACTTC.

This clone was recorded a few times. The V and J genes are TRBV4-1 and TRBJ2-1; 8 bases are shared with TRBD2. Germline values: CDR1 MGHRA, CDR2 YSYEKL. This CDR3 has 14 amino acids. V lost 1 base to trimming and J lost 7 bases; unmatched junction nucleotides: 3. The CDR3 is CASSQAGLGNEQFF. The CDR3 DNA follows: TGCGCCAGCAGCCAAGCGGGACTAGGGAATGAGCAGTTCTTC.

In its sample, this clone was seen a few times. V gene TRBV7-9 combines with J gene TRBJ2-2, with D possibly TRBD2 on 5 matching bases. Per germline, CDR1 SEHNR and CDR2 FQNEAQ (reference sequence). This CDR3 is built from 19 residues. V was trimmed by 1 base and J by 3 bases, leaving 21 bases between them. CDR3: CASSLGVPRTPSYTGELFF. For the CDR3, the DNA is TGTGCCAGCAGCTTAGGGGTCCCTCGGACTCCCTCTTACACCGGGGAGCTGTTTTTT. Full variable domain (rest looked up from reference TRBV7-9 and TRBJ2-2): DTGVSQNPRHKITKRGQNVTFRCDPISEHNRLYWYRQTLGQGPEFLTYFQNEAQLEKSRLLSDRFSAERPKGSFSTLEIQRTEQGDSAMYLCASSLGVPRTPSYTGELFFGEGSRLTVL.

This clone was counted between two and nine times. The rearrangement uses TRBV25-1 and TRBJ2-1; maybe TRBD1 (6 bases). Germline loops: CDR1 MGHDK, CDR2 SYGVNS. This CDR3 has 14 amino acids. V lost 6 bases, J lost 4 bases, and 13 bases lay in between. DNA of the CDR3: TGTGCCAGCAGGGCGGTGGGGGCTTACAATGAGCAGTTCTTC. This translates into CASRAVGAYNEQFF.

The chain has TRBV29-1 and TRBJ2-1; no definite D call. The germline V gene has CDR1 SQVTM and CDR2 ANQGSEA. V was clipped by 3 bases and J by 0 bases, with 9 bases between them. This CDR3 has 14 residues. DNA of the CDR3: TGCAGCGTTGACTTCAGGAACTCCTACAATGAGCAGTTCTTC. It encodes CSVDFRNSYNEQFF.

The sample holds a few counts of this clone. The CDR3: CASSSQVAETQYF. The CDR3 DNA follows: TGTGCCAGCAGTTCACAGGTGGCGGAGACCCAGTACTTC. The chain combines TRBV27 with TRBJ2-5, with D perhaps matching TRBD1 (5 bases). The CDR3 is 13 residues long. The V gene lost 4 bases and the J gene lost 5 bases, with 11 bases spanning the gap. Germline CDR1 MNHEY, CDR2 SMNVEV (reference sequence).

This clone appeared many times. V and J are TRBV6-1 and TRBJ2-5, with a tentative D call TRBD1 (5 bases). CDR1 is MNHNS, CDR2 SASEGT, per germline. This CDR3 comprises 15 residues. Trimming stripped 3 bases from V and 7 bases from J, with 18 bases between. CDR3 sequence: CASSDIGTYRMTQYF. CDR3 DNA sequence: TGTGCCAGCAGTGATATTGGAACCTACAGGATGACCCAGTACTTC.